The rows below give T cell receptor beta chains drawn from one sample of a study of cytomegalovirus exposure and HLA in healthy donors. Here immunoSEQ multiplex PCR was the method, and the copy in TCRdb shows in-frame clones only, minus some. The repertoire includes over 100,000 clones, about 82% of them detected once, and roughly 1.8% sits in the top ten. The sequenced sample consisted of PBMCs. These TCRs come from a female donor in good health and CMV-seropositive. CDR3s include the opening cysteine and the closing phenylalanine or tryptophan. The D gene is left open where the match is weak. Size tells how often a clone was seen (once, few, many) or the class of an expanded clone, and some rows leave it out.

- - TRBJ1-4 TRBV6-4 CASSRGERAATNEKLFF TGTGCCAGCAGTAGAGGTGAGAGGGCCGCAACTAATGAAAAACTGTTTTTT
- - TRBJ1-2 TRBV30 CARRQIYGYTF TGTGCCAGACGACAGATCTATGGCTACACCTTC
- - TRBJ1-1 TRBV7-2 CASSLVRSPGVRNTEAFF TGTGCCAGCAGCTTAGTTCGTTCGCCAGGGGTCAGGAACACTGAAGCTTTCTTT
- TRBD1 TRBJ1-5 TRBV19 CASSSSGTGEVPQHF TGTGCCAGTAGTTCTTCCGGGACAGGGGAAGTCCCCCAGCATTTT
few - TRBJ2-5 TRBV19 CASSILGQTQETQYF TGTGCCAGTAGTATCTTGGGACAAACTCAAGAGACCCAGTACTTC
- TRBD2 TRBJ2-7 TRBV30 CAWRAGSGPTYEQYF TGTGCCTGGAGGGCAGGTAGCGGGCCAACCTACGAGCAGTACTTC
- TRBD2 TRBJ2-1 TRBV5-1 CASSSAGGGYNEQFF TGCGCCAGCAGCTCAGCGGGAGGTGGGTACAATGAGCAGTTCTTC
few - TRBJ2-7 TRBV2 CASKVSGSRGYEQYF TGTGCCAGCAAGGTGTCCGGTTCTAGAGGGTACGAGCAGTACTTC
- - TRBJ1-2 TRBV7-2 CASSPPGEYGYTF TGTGCCAGCAGCCCGCCCGGGGAGTATGGCTACACCTTC
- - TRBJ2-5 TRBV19 CASSIGPRGAQYF TGTGCCAGTAGTATCGGTCCCCGCGGGGCCCAGTACTTC
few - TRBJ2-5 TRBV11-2 CASSFFRDKGQETQYF TGTGCCAGCAGCTTCTTCCGGGACAAAGGGCAAGAGACCCAGTACTTC
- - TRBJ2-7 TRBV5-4 CASSEGGAGAGYEQYF TGTGCCAGCAGCGAAGGGGGGGCTGGGGCGGGCTACGAGCAGTACTTC
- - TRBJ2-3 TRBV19 CASSIEAGLSTDTQYF TGTGCCAGTAGTATTGAAGCGGGTCTAAGCACAGATACGCAGTATTTT
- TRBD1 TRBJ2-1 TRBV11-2 CASSPRGTGGYNEQFF TGTGCCAGCAGCCCTCGTGGGACAGGGGGTTACAATGAGCAGTTCTTC
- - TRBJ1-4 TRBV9 CASSVDVGQANEKLFF TGTGCCAGCAGCGTAGATGTGGGGCAGGCTAATGAAAAACTGTTTTTT
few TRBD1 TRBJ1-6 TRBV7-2 CASSPGQGGHSPLHF TGTGCCAGCAGCCCCGGACAGGGCGGACATTCACCCCTCCACTTT
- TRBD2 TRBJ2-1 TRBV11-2 CASSESGGPYNEQFF TGTGCCAGCAGCGAGAGCGGGGGGCCGTACAATGAGCAGTTCTTC